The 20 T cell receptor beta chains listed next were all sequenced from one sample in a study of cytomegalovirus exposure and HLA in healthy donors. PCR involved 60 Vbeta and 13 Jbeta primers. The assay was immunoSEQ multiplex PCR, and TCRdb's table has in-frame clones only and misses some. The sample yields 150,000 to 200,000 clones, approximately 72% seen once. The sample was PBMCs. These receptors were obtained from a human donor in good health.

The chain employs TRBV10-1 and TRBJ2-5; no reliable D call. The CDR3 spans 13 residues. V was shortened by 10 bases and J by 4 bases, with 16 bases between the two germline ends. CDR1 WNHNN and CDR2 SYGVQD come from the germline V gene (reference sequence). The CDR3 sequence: CAISSNRRETQYF. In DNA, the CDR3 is TGCGCCATCTCTTCAAACAGAAGAGAGACCCAGTACTTC.

DNA for the CDR3: TGTGCCAGCAGTTCTAGCGGGGGACCCCTCGAGCAGTACTTC. This sequence encodes CASSSSGGPLEQYF. This chain links TRBV7-9 with TRBJ2-7; 10 bases map to TRBD2. The CDR3 extends over 14 amino acids. Germline trimming cut 6 bases from V and 6 bases from J; bases unmatched to any gene: 8. CDR1 and CDR2 (germline): SEHNR, FQNEAQ (reference sequence).

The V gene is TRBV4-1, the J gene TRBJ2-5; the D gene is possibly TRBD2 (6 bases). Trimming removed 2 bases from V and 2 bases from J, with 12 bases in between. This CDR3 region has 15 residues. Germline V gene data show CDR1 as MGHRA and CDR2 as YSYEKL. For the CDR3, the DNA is TGCGCCAGCAGCCAAATACCGGGGGAGCAAGAGACCCAGTACTTC. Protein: CASSQIPGEQETQYF.

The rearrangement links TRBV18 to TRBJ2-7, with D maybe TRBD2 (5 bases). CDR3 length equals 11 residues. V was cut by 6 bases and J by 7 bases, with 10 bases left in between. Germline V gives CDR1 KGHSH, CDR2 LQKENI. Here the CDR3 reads CASSDRREQYF. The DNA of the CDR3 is TGTGCCAGCTCTGACCGGAGGGAGCAGTACTTC. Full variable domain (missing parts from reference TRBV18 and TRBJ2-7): NAGVMQNPRHLVRRRGQEARLRCSPMKGHSHVYWYRQLPEEGLKFMVYLQKENIIDESGMPKERFSAEFPKEGPSILRIQQVVRGDSAAYFCASSDRREQYFGPGTRLTVT.

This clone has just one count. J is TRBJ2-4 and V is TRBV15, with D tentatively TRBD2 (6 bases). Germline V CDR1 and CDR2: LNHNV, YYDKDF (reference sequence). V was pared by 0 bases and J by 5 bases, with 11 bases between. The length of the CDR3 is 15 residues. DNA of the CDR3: TGTGCCACCAGCAGAGATCGTGGCGGGGAAAACATTCAGTACTTC. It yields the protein CATSRDRGGENIQYF.

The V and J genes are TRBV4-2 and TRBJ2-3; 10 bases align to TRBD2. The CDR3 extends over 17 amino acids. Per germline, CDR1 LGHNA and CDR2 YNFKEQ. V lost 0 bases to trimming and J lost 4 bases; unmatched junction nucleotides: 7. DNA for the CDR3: TGTGCCAGCAGCCAAGAAACGCCAGCGGGGGGGGCAGATACGCAGTATTTT. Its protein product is CASSQETPAGGADTQYF.

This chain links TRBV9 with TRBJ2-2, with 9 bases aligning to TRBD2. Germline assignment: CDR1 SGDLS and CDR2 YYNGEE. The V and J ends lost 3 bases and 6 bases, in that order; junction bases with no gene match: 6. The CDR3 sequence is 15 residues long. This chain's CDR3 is CASSDLGGGAGELFF. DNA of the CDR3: TGTGCCAGCAGCGACCTCGGCGGGGGGGCCGGGGAGCTGTTTTTT.

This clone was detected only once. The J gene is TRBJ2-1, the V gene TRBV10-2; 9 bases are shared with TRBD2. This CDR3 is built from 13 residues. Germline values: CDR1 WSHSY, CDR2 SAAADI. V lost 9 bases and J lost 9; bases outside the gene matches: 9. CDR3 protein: CASRGRGGGEQFF. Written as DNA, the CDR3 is TGCGCCAGTAGGGGGCGGGGGGGCGGTGAGCAGTTCTTC.

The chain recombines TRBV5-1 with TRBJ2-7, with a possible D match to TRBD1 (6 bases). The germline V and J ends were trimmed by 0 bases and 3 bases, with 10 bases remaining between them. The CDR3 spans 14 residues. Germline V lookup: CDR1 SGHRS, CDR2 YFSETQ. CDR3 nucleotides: TGCGCCAGCAGCTTGGGTCGACAGGACTACGAGCAGTACTTC. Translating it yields CASSLGRQDYEQYF.

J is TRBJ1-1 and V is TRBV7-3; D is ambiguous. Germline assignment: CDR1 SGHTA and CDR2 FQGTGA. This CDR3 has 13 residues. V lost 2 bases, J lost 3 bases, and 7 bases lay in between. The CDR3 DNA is TGTGCCAGCAGCTTATTTACGGACACTGAAGCTTTCTTT. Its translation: CASSLFTDTEAFF.

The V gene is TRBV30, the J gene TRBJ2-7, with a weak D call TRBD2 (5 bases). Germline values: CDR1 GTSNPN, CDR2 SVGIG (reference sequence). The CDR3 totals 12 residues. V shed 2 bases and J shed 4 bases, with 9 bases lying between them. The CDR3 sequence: CAWSRGLYEQYF. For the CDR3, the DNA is TGTGCCTGGAGTAGAGGGCTGTACGAGCAGTACTTC.

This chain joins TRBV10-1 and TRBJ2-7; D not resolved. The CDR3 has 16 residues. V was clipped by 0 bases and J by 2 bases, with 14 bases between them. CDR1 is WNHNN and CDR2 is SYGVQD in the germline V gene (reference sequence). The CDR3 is CASSESPRTVPYEQYF. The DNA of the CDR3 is TGCGCCAGCAGTGAGTCTCCACGAACAGTCCCCTACGAGCAGTACTTC.

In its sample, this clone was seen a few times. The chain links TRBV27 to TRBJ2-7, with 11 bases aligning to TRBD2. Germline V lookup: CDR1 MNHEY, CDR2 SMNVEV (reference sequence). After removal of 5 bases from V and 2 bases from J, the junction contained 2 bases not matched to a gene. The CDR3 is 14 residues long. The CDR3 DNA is TGTGCCAGCAGTCTAGCGGGGGGAGCCTACGAGCAGTACTTC. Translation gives CASSLAGGAYEQYF.

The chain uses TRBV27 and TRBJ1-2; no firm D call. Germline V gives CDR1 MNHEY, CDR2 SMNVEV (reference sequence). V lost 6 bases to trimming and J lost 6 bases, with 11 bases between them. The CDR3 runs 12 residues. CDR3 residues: CASRDFTNGYTF. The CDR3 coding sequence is TGTGCCAGCAGAGATTTTACAAATGGCTACACCTTC.

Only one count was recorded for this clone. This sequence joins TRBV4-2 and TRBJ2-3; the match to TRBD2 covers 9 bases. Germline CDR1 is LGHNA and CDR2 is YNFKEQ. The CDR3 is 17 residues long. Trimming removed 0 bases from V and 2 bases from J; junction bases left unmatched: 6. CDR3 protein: CASSQEASGGSTDTQYF. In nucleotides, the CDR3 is TGTGCCAGCAGCCAAGAGGCGAGCGGGGGGTCCACAGATACGCAGTATTTT.

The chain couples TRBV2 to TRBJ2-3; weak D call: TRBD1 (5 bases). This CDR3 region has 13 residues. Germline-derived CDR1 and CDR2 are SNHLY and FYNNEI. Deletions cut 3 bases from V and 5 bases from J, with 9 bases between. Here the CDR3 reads CASSDLDRDTQYF. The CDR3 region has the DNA TGTGCCAGCAGTGACCTTGACAGAGATACGCAGTATTTT. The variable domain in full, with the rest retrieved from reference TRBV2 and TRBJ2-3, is EPEVTQTPSHQVTQMGQEVILRCVPISNHLYFYWYRQILGQKVEFLVSFYNNEISEKSEIFDDQFSVERPDGSNFTLKIRSTKLEDSAMYFCASSDLDRDTQYFGPGTRLTVL.

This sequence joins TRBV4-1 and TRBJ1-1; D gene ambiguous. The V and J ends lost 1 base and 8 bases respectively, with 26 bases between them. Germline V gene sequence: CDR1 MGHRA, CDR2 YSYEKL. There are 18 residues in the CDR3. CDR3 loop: CASSQGLISRPASGEAFF. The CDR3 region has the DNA TGCGCCAGCAGCCAAGGTCTCATCAGTCGCCCGGCGAGCGGGGAAGCTTTCTTT.

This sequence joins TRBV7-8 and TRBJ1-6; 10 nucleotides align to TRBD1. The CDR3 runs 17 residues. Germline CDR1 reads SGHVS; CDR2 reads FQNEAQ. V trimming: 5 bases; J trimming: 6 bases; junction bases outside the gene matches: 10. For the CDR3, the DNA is TGTGCCAGCAGCCCTCGGGGTGGACAGGGGGTTAATTCACCCCTCCACTTT. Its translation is CASSPRGGQGVNSPLHF.

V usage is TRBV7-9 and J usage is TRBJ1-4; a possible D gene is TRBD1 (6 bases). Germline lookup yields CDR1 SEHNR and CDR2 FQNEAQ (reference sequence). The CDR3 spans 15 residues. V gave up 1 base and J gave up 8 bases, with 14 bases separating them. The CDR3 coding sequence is TGTGCCAGCAGCTTAGGGGGGCAGGGTGAGGAAAAACTGTTTTTT. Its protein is CASSLGGQGEEKLFF.

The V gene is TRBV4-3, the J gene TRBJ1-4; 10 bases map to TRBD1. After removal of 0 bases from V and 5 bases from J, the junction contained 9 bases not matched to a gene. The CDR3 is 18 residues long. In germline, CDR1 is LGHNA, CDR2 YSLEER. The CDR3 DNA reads TGCGCCAGCAGCCAAGAGGGCGTTAGGGGACAGGGGAATGAAAAACTGTTTTTT. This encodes CASSQEGVRGQGNEKLFF.